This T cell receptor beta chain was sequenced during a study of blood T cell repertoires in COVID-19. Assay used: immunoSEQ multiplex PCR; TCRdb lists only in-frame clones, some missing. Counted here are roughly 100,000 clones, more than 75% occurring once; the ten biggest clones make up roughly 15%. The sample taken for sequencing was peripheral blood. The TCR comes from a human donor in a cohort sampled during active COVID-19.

The CDR3 loop reads CASSHRGSGNTIYF. CDR3 in DNA: TGTGCCAGCAGCCACCGGGGTTCTGGAAACACCATATATTTT. The V and J genes are TRBV3-1 (or the pseudogene TRBV3-2) and TRBJ1-3; D not certain. The germline gives CDR1 LGHDT, CDR2 YNNKEL (reference sequence). CDR3 length: 14 amino acids. Trimming stripped 3 bases from V and 1 base from J, with 7 bases between.